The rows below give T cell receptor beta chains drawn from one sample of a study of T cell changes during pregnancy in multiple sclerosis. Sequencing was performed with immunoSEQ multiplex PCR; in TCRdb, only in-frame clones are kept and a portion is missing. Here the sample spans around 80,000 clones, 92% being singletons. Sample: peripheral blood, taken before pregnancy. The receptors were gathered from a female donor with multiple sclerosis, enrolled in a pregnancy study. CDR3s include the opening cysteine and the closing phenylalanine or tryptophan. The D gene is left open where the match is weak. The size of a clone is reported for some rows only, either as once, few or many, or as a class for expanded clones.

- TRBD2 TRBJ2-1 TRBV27 CASSLRVAGGQNNEQFF TGTGCCAGCAGTTTACGAGTAGCGGGAGGCCAGAACAATGAGCAGTTCTTC
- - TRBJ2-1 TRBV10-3 CAISGGPHEQFF TGTGCCATCAGTGGAGGGCCCCATGAGCAGTTCTTC
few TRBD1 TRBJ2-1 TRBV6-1 CAGGQGAYNEQFF TGTGCCGGAGGACAGGGGGCCTACAATGAGCAGTTCTTC
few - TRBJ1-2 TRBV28 CASSEDNNYGYTF TGTGCCAGCAGTGAGGACAATAACTATGGCTACACCTTC
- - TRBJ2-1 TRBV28 CASSSVLAPNEQFF TGTGCCAGCAGTTCCGTCCTAGCTCCCAATGAGCAGTTCTTC
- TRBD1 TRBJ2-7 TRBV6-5 CASSASGQGYEQYF TGTGCCAGCAGTGCCTCGGGACAGGGGTACGAGCAGTACTTC
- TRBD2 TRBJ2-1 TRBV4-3 CASSQDPGGYNEQFF TGCGCCAGCAGCCAAGATCCGGGAGGGTACAATGAGCAGTTCTTC
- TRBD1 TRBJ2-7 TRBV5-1 CASQGNRQGSYEQYF TGCGCCAGCCAGGGAAACCGACAGGGGTCGTACGAGCAGTACTTC
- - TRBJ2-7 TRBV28 CASTTEGREQYF TGTGCCAGCACCACGGAGGGACGGGAGCAGTACTTC
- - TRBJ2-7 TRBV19 CASSIGGNEQYF TGTGCCAGTAGTATCGGAGGGAACGAGCAGTACTTC
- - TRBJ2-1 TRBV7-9 CASSLGGAGEQFF TGTGCCAGCAGCCTTGGGGGCGCGGGTGAGCAGTTCTTC
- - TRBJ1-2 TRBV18 CASSPGREVGYTF TGTGCCAGCTCACCGGGCAGGGAAGTAGGCTACACCTTC
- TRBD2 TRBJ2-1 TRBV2 CAGGTSGSYNEQFF TGTGCCGGAGGGACTAGCGGGAGCTACAATGAGCAGTTCTTC
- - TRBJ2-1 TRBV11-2 CASRLQGHNEQFF TGTGCCAGCAGACTACAGGGCCACAATGAGCAGTTCTTC